Given below is one T cell receptor (beta chain) in context. The antigen is undetermined. The data belong to a study of cytomegalovirus exposure and HLA in healthy donors. In the PCR, 60 Vbeta and 13 Jbeta primers were used. In the original analysis: Unique TCR beta chains totaled about 73 million in a later count, with around 11 million of them shared. TCRdb's table, derived via immunoSEQ multiplex PCR, lists solely in-frame clones and lacks some. That table furnishes V, J and clone size, whereas the DNA furnished D and trimming. Of 130,000 or so clones in the sample, roughly 74% were seen once. V was clipped by 9 bases and J by 5 bases, with 11 bases between them. The CDR3 length is 12 residues. Germline CDR1 reads LNHDA; CDR2 reads SQIVND (reference sequence). Study-wide points: For cytomegalovirus status, the classifier reportedly gave diagnoses with high specificity and sensitivity. The study labeled fewer than 200 TCR beta chains cytomegalovirus-associated. The authors assumed roughly uniform sequencing depth across donors for presence/absence analyses.

The receptor comes from a man aged 35-49 years in good health and CMV-seropositive. This rearrangement joins TRBV19 to TRBJ1-5; D gene ambiguous. The material sequenced was PBMCs. Written as DNA, the CDR3 is TGTGCCAGCCCCGACACACATCAGCCCCAGCATTTT. This translates into CASPDTHQPQHF.